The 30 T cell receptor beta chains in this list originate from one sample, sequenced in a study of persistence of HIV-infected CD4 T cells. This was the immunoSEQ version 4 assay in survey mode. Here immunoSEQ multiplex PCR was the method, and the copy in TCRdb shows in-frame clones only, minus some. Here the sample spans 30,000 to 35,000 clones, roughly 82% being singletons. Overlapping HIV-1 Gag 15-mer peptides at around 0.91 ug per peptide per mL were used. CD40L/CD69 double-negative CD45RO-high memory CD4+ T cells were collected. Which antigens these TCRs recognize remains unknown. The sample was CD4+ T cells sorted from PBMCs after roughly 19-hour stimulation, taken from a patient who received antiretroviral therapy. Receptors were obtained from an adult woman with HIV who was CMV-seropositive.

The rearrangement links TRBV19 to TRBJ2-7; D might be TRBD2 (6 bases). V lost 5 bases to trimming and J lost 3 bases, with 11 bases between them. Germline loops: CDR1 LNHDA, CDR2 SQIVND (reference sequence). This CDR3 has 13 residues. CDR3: CASSPGLIYEQYF. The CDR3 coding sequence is TGTGCCAGTAGTCCGGGACTGATCTACGAGCAGTACTTC. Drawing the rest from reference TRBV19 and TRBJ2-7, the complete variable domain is DGGITQSPKYLFRKEGQNVTLSCEQNLNHDAMYWYRQDPGQGLRLIYYSQIVNDFQKGDIAEGYSVSREKKESFPLTVTSAQKNPTAFYLCASSPGLIYEQYFGPGTRLTVT.

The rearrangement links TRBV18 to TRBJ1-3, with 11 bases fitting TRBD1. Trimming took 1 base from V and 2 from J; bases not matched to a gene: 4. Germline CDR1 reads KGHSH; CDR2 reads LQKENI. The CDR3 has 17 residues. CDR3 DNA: TGTGCCAGCTCACCACTGGACAGGGGGCTCGCTGGAAACACCATATATTTT. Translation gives CASSPLDRGLAGNTIYF.

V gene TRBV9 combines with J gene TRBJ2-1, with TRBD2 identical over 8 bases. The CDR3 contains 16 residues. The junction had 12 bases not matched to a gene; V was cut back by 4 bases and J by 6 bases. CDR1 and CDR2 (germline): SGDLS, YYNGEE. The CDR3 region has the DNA TGTGCCAGCAGCCCCCGGGAGGGAGTTGTAGGCAATGAGCAGTTCTTC. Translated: CASSPREGVVGNEQFF.

CDR3 sequence (DNA): TGTGCCAGCAATTGGGACAGCCTTAGGTATGGCTACACCTTC. Residues: CASNWDSLRYGYTF. This chain links TRBV2 with TRBJ1-2; TRBD1 matches at 7 bases. The CDR3 length is 14 residues. Germline V gene data show CDR1 as SNHLY and CDR2 as FYNNEI. J lost 5 bases, V lost 7 bases, and 10 bases had no gene match.

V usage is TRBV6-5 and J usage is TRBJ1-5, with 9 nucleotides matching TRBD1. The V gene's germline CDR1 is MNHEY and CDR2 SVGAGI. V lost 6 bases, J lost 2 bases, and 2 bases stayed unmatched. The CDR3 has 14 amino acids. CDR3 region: CASSRQGGNQPQHF. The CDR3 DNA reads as TGTGCCAGCAGCCGACAGGGGGGCAATCAGCCCCAGCATTTT.

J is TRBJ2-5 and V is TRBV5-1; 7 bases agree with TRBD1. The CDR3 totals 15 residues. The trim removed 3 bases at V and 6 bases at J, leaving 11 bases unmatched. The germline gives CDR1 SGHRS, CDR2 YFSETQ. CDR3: CASSSLDRDRKTQYF. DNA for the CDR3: TGCGCCAGCAGCTCGTTAGACAGGGATCGGAAGACCCAGTACTTC.

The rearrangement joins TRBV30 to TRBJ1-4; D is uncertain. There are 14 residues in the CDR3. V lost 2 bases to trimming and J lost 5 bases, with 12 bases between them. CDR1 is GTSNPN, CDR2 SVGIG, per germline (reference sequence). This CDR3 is CAWSRNSPNEKLFF. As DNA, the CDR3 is TGTGCCTGGAGTAGGAACAGCCCAAATGAAAAACTGTTTTTT.

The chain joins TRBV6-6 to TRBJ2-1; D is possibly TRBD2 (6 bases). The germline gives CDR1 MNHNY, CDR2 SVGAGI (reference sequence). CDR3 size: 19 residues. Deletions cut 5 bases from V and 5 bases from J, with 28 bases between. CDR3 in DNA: TGTGCCAGCAGTCCAGTGAAATCTGGATGGCGGGGAATACACAATGAGCAGTTCTTC. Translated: CASSPVKSGWRGIHNEQFF.

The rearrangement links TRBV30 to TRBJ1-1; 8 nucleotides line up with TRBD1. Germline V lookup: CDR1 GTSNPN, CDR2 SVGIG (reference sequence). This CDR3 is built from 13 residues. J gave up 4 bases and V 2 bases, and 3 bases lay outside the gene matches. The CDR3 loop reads CAWSSTGGTEAFF. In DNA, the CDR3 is TGTGCCTGGAGTTCTACAGGGGGCACTGAAGCTTTCTTT.

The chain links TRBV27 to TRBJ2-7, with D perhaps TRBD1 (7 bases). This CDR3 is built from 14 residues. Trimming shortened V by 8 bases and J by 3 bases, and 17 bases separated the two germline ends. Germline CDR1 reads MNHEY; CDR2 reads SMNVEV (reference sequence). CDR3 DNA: TGTGCCAGCCGAACAGGGGAGGACGGCTACGAGCAGTACTTC. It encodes CASRTGEDGYEQYF.

The DNA for the CDR3 is TGCGCCAGCAGCCAAGTAGCCGGGGGGAGGAACGAAAAACTGTTTTTT. Protein product: CASSQVAGGRNEKLFF. This sequence joins TRBV4-1 and TRBJ1-4, with D perhaps TRBD1 (5 bases). The CDR3 length is 16 residues. V was cut by 1 base and J by 8 bases, with 17 bases left in between. In germline, CDR1 is MGHRA, CDR2 YSYEKL.

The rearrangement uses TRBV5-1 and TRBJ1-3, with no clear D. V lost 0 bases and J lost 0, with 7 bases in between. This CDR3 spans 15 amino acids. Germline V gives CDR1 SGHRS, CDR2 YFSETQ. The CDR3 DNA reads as TGCGCCAGCAGCTTGGGTACAGACTCTGGAAACACCATATATTTT. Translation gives CASSLGTDSGNTIYF.

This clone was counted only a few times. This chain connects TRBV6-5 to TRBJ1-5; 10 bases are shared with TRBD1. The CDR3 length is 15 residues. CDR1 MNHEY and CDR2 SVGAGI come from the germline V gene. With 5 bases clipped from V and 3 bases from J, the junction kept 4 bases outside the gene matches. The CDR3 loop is CASSPGTGVNQPQHF. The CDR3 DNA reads TGTGCCAGCAGTCCCGGGACAGGGGTCAATCAGCCCCAGCATTTT.

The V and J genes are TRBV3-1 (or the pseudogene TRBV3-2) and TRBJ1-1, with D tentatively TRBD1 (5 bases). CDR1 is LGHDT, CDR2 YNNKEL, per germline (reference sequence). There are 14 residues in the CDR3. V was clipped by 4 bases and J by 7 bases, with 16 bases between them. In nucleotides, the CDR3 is TGTGCCAGCAGCCTAAGAGACAGTTGGGGTGAAGCTTTCTTT. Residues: CASSLRDSWGEAFF.

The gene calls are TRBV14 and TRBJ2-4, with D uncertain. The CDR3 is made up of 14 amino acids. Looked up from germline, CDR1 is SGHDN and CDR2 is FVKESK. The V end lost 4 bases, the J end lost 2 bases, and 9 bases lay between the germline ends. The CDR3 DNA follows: TGTGCCAGCAGCCCCAGCTTGTCCAAAAACATTCAGTACTTC. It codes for CASSPSLSKNIQYF.

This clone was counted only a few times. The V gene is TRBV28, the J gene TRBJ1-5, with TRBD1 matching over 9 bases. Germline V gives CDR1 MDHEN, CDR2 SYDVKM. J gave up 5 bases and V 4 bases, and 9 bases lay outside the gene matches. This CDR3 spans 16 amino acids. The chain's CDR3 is CASSSTGTGPHQPQHF. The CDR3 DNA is TGTGCCAGCAGTTCCACCGGGACAGGGCCCCATCAGCCCCAGCATTTT.

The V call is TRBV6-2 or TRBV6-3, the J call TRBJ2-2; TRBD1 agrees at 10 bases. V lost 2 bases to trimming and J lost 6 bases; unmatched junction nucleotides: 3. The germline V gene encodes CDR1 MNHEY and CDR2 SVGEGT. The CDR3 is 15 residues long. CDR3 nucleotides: TGTGCCAGCAGTTACCGGGACAGGGGAGCCGGGGAGCTGTTTTTT. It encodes CASSYRDRGAGELFF.

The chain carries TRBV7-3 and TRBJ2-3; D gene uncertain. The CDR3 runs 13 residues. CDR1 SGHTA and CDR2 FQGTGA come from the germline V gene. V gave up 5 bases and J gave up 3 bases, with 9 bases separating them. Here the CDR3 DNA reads TGTGCCAGCAGCCCACCCGGGACAGATACGCAGTATTTT. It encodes CASSPPGTDTQYF.

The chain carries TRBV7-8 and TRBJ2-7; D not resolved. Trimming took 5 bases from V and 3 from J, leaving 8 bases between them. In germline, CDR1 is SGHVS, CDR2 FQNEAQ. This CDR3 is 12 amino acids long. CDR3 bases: TGTGCCAGCAGCCCCATCCGCTACGAGCAGTACTTC. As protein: CASSPIRYEQYF.

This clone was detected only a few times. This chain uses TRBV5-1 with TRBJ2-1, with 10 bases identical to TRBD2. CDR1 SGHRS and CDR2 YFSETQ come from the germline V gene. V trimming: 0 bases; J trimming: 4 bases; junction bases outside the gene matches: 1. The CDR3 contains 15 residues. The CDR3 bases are TGCGCCAGCAGCTTGGGGACTAGCGGATACAATGAGCAGTTCTTC. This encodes CASSLGTSGYNEQFF.

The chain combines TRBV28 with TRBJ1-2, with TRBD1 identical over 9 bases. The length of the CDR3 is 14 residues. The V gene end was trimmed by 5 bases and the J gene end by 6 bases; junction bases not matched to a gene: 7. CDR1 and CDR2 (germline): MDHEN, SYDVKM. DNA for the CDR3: TGTGCCAGCAGTATCACAGGGGGCTTAAATGGCTACACCTTC. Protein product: CASSITGGLNGYTF.

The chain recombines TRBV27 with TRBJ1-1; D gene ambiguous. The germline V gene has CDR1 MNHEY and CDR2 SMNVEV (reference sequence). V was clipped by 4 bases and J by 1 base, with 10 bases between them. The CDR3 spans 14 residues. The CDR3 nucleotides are TGTGCCAGCAGTTCCTCAACAGAGAACACTGAAGCTTTCTTT. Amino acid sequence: CASSSSTENTEAFF.

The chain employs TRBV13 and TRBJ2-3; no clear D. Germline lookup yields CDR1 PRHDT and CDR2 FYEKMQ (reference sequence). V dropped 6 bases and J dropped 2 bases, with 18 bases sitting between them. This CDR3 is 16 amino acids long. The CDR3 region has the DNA TGTGCCAGCAGGGCGTTTGAGAGGCAGCTCACAGATACGCAGTATTTT. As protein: CASRAFERQLTDTQYF.

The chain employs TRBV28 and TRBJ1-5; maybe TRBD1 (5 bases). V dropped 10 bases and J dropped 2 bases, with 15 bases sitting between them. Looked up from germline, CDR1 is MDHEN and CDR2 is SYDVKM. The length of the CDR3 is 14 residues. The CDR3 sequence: CATLLGGGNQPQHF. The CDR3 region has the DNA TGTGCCACCCTACTGGGGGGGGGCAATCAGCCCCAGCATTTT.

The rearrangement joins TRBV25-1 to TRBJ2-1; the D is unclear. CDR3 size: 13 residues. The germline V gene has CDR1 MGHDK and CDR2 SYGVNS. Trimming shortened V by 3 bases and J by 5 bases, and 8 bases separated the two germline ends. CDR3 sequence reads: CASSEATNNEQFF. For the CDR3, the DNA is TGTGCCAGCAGTGAGGCTACTAACAATGAGCAGTTCTTC.

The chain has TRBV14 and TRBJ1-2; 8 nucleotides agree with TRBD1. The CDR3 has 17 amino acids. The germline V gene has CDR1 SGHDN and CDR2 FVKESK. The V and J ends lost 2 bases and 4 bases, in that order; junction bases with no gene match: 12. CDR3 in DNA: TGTGCCAGCAGCCAACCGGGACAGGTCCCTTTAGGCTATGGCTACACCTTC. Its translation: CASSQPGQVPLGYGYTF.

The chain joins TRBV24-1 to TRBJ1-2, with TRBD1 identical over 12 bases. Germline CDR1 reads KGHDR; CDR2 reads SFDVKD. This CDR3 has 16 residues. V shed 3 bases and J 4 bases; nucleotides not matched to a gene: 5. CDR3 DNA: TGTGCCACCAGTGATGGGGGGACAGGGGGCAGCTATGGCTACACCTTC. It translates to CATSDGGTGGSYGYTF.

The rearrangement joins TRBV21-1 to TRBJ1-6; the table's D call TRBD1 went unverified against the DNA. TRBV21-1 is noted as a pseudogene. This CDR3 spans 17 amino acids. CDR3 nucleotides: TGTGCCAGCAGCAAAGATCTGATGGCAGGAATTCATTCACCCCTCCACTTT. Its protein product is CASSKDLMAGIHSPLHF.

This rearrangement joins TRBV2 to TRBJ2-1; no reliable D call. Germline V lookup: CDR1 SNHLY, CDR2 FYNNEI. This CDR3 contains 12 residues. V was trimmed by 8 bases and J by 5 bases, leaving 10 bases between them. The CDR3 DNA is TGTGCCAGCGAAAGAACGAACAATGAGCAGTTCTTC. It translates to CASERTNNEQFF.

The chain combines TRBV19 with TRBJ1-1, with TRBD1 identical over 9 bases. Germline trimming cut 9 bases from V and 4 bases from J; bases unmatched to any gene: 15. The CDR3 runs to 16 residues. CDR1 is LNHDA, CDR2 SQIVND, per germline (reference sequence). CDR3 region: CASRREKQGASTEAFF. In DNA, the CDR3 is TGTGCCAGCCGACGAGAAAAACAGGGGGCGAGCACTGAAGCTTTCTTT. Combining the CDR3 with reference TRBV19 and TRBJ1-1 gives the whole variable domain DGGITQSPKYLFRKEGQNVTLSCEQNLNHDAMYWYRQDPGQGLRLIYYSQIVNDFQKGDIAEGYSVSREKKESFPLTVTSAQKNPTAFYLCASRREKQGASTEAFFGQGTRLTVV.